A single sample is the source of the 17 T cell receptor beta chains below, sequenced in a study of blood T cell repertoires in COVID-19. Generated by immunoSEQ multiplex PCR, the TCRdb table keeps only in-frame clones and is missing some. The table shows 300,000 or so clones, with around 90% occurring only once. Sequencing used peripheral blood. The source is a woman in her forties with acute or convalescent COVID-19.

This rearrangement joins TRBV18 to TRBJ2-3; 9 bases line up with TRBD1. J was trimmed by 0 bases and V by 4 bases; bases with no gene match: 5. Germline V lookup: CDR1 KGHSH, CDR2 LQKENI. The CDR3 length is 16 residues. In nucleotides, the CDR3 is TGTGCCAGCTCACTTTCCGGGACAGGGAGCACAGATACGCAGTATTTT. Translation: CASSLSGTGSTDTQYF.

The chain combines TRBV3-1 (or the pseudogene TRBV3-2) with TRBJ2-6, with a possible D match to TRBD2 (6 bases). Trimming took off 2 bases at V and 2 bases at J, with 13 bases between the two ends. CDR1 and CDR2 (germline): LGHDT, YNNKEL (reference sequence). The CDR3 extends over 17 amino acids. In DNA form, the CDR3 reads TGTGCCAGCAGCCAAAGAGGAGGCGGGGCTGGGGCCAACGTCCTGACTTTC. The encoded protein is CASSQRGGGAGANVLTF.

The chain has TRBV6-1 and TRBJ2-2; TRBD1 matches at 7 bases. Trimming cost V 2 bases and J 5 bases; bases outside gene matches: 14. The germline V gene encodes CDR1 MNHNS and CDR2 SASEGT. The CDR3 length is 18 residues. CDR3 DNA sequence: TGTGCCAGCAGTGAAACCTACCCGGACAGGAGCGATACCGGGGAGCTGTTTTTT. This encodes CASSETYPDRSDTGELFF.

The chain combines TRBV5-4 with TRBJ1-4; 8 nucleotides align to TRBD1. The germline gives CDR1 SGHNT, CDR2 YYREEE (reference sequence). The CDR3 extends over 15 amino acids. V was pared by 4 bases and J by 4 bases, with 6 bases of the junction left unmatched. The CDR3 here is CASSLRQGNNEKLFF. The CDR3 region has the DNA TGTGCCAGCAGCCTACGACAGGGGAATAATGAAAAACTGTTTTTT.

The rearrangement uses TRBV5-4 and TRBJ1-1, with 8 bases lining up with TRBD1. The CDR3 has 16 residues. Looked up from germline, CDR1 is SGHNT and CDR2 is YYREEE (reference sequence). V trimming: 5 bases; J trimming: 1 base; junction bases outside the gene matches: 10. The CDR3 protein is CASSPSYDRGNTEAFF. In DNA form, the CDR3 reads TGTGCCAGCAGTCCATCCTATGACAGGGGGAACACTGAAGCTTTCTTT.

This clone has just one count. The V and J genes are TRBV5-1 and TRBJ2-6, with D perhaps matching TRBD2 (5 bases). The CDR3 spans 18 residues. The ends were cut back, 2 bases at V and 2 bases at J, with 17 bases in the middle. CDR1 is SGHRS and CDR2 is YFSETQ in the germline V gene. CDR3 DNA: TGCGCCAGCAGCTTCAGTCCCGGGGAGATCGCTGGGGCCAACGTCCTGACTTTC. Translation gives CASSFSPGEIAGANVLTF.

The chain uses TRBV30 and TRBJ2-2; D gene uncertain. The CDR3 is 12 amino acids. Trimming removed 4 bases from V and 4 bases from J, with 7 bases in between. Germline V CDR1 and CDR2: GTSNPN, SVGIG (reference sequence). The CDR3 bases are TGTGCCTGGAACATTCTCACCGGGGAGCTGTTTTTT. Its protein is CAWNILTGELFF.

This chain connects TRBV6-4 to TRBJ1-2; 7 nucleotides align to TRBD1. Germline V gene sequence: CDR1 MRHNA, CDR2 SNTAGT. After removal of 0 bases from V and 8 bases from J, the junction contained 9 bases not matched to a gene. The CDR3 contains 15 residues. The CDR3 here is CASSDSVTGVGGYTF. CDR3 in DNA: TGTGCCAGCAGTGACTCGGTCACAGGGGTCGGAGGCTACACCTTC.

V is TRBV2 and J is TRBJ1-2, with a possible D match to TRBD1 (6 bases). The germline gives CDR1 SNHLY, CDR2 FYNNEI. V dropped 1 base and J dropped 2 bases, with 11 bases sitting between them. The CDR3 has 15 amino acids. DNA of the CDR3: TGTGCCAGCAGTGAAGGGGGGCAGGGAAACTATGGCTACACCTTC. Amino acids: CASSEGGQGNYGYTF.

V and J are TRBV5-6 and TRBJ1-3, with 10 bases lining up with TRBD1. CDR3 size: 14 residues. Looked up from germline, CDR1 is SGHDT and CDR2 is YYEEEE. V lost 3 bases to trimming and J lost 3 bases; unmatched junction nucleotides: 0. CDR3 DNA: TGTGCCAGCAGCTGGGACAGGGGTGGAAACACCATATATTTT. Amino acid sequence: CASSWDRGGNTIYF.

This rearrangement joins TRBV10-1 to TRBJ2-1; TRBD2 is a possible D gene (5 bases). The V end lost 3 bases, the J end lost 8 bases, and 17 bases lay between the germline ends. This CDR3 contains 15 residues. In germline, CDR1 is WNHNN, CDR2 SYGVQD (reference sequence). The CDR3 loop is CASSEVSRFGDEQFF. CDR3 DNA: TGCGCCAGCAGTGAAGTTTCCCGGTTCGGGGATGAGCAGTTCTTC.

In its sample, this clone was seen once. The J gene is TRBJ2-4, the V gene TRBV5-5; TRBD1 is a possible D gene (7 bases). This CDR3 is 14 amino acids long. Germline V gene sequence: CDR1 SGHKS, CDR2 YYEKEE (reference sequence). V lost 5 bases and J lost 8, with 17 bases in between. In DNA form, the CDR3 reads TGTGCCAGCAGTCCCGCCAGGGGGACTGACATTCAGTACTTC. The encoded protein is CASSPARGTDIQYF.

The chain links TRBV6-5 to TRBJ1-5; possible D gene TRBD1, 6 bases. The CDR3 is 15 residues long. Germline CDR1 and CDR2: MNHEY and SVGAGI. The germline V and J ends were trimmed by 0 bases and 7 bases, with 13 bases remaining between them. The CDR3 sequence: CASSYSAGGQQPQHF. CDR3 coding DNA: TGTGCCAGCAGTTACTCGGCGGGGGGGCAACAGCCCCAGCATTTT.

The chain carries TRBV6-5 and TRBJ1-2, with D unresolved. CDR3 length: 14 amino acids. Germline V gives CDR1 MNHEY, CDR2 SVGAGI. With 5 bases removed from V and 7 bases from J, the gap between germline ends came to 17 bases. The CDR3 spells CASSPSFGEAGYTF. DNA of the CDR3: TGTGCCAGCAGTCCCAGCTTCGGGGAGGCTGGCTACACCTTC.

J is TRBJ1-2 and V is TRBV10-3; 7 bases align to TRBD1. Germline-derived CDR1 and CDR2 are ENHRY and SYGVKD. The CDR3 has 13 amino acids. J was trimmed by 4 bases and V by 6 bases; bases with no gene match: 5. The CDR3 region has the DNA TGTGCCATCAGCGTCGACAGGGCCTATGGCTACACCTTC. It translates to CAISVDRAYGYTF.

The chain carries TRBV4-1 and TRBJ2-1; 9 bases match TRBD1. Germline trimming cut 5 bases from V and 8 bases from J; bases unmatched to any gene: 10. Per the germline V gene, CDR1 is MGHRA and CDR2 is YSYEKL. The CDR3 sequence is 15 residues long. Written as DNA, the CDR3 is TGCGCCAGCAGCGAAAGTACAGGGGGCCCTTATGAGCAGTTCTTC. This codes for CASSESTGGPYEQFF.

The rearrangement joins TRBV7-7 to TRBJ2-3; TRBD2 aligns across 13 bases. The CDR3 is 18 amino acids. The V and J ends lost 3 bases and 6 bases, in that order; junction bases with no gene match: 12. The germline CDR1 and CDR2 sequences are SSHAT and FNYEAQ (reference sequence). The DNA of the CDR3 is TGTGCCAGCAGCTTCCGGACTAGCGGGGGACCTTTTGAGGATACGCAGTATTTT. It encodes CASSFRTSGGPFEDTQYF.